Listed below are T cell receptor beta chains from one sample, sequenced in a study of shared clonotypes between healthy human individuals. Measured with immunoSEQ multiplex PCR; TCRdb has only the in-frame clones, and not every one. This sample yields roughly 1,500,000 clones, of which approximately 98.5% are seen a single time; about 0.4% belongs to the top ten. The sample comprised naive CD4+ T cells sorted from blood. These TCRs come from a man aged 25 to 40 in good health. Both conserved end residues are part of each CDR3. A D gene is named only where the DNA matches it firmly. Not every row has a clone size; where given, it reads once, few, many or a size class.

abundance	v_gene	j_gene	d_gene	CDR3nt	CDR3aa
.	TRBV11-2	TRBJ2-2	TRBD2	TGTGCCAGCAGCCCTGGACTAGCGGCCACCGGGGAGCTGTTTTTT	CASSPGLAATGELFF
.	TRBV25-1	TRBJ2-6	.	TGTGCCAGCAGCCCCGGTGGGGCCAACGTCCTGACTTTC	CASSPGGANVLTF
.	TRBV4-3	TRBJ2-7	.	TGCGCCAGCAGCCGGGACAAGAACTACGAGCAGTACTTC	CASSRDKNYEQYF
.	TRBV7-9	TRBJ2-7	TRBD2	TGTGCCAGCAGCTTTGCGGGAGGGATAGAGCAGTACTTC	CASSFAGGIEQYF
.	TRBV19	TRBJ2-7	.	TGTGCCAGTAGTAATGGGGGGCCCTACGAGCAGTACTTC	CASSNGGPYEQYF
.	TRBV9	TRBJ2-1	.	TGTGCCAGCAGCCGAGGGGCTAGCGCGGACTCTACAGGGAGTGAGCAGTTCTTC	CASSRGASADSTGSEQFF
.	TRBV7-9	TRBJ1-1	.	TGTGCCAGCAGCTTCGTTGCGGTAGATACTGAAGCTTTCTTT	CASSFVAVDTEAFF
.	TRBV6-5	TRBJ2-7	.	TGTGCCAGCAGTTACTCGGAAGGGACCTACGAGCAGTACTTC	CASSYSEGTYEQYF
.	TRBV25-1	TRBJ1-5	.	TGTGCCAGCTCTCCGGGGGGGGTCGATCAGCCCCAGCATTTT	CASSPGGVDQPQHF
few	TRBV6-5	TRBJ2-1	.	TGTGCCAGCAGTTACCTCAATGAGCAGTTCTTC	CASSYLNEQFF
.	TRBV5-4	TRBJ1-1	.	TGTGCCAGCAGCTTGGGTGGCGCGGACACTGAAGCTTTCTTT	CASSLGGADTEAFF
.	TRBV9	TRBJ2-1	TRBD2	TGTGCCAGCAGCGTAGAGCCGGGAGGGCCCTTCAATGAGCAGTTCTTC	CASSVEPGGPFNEQFF
.	TRBV6-4	TRBJ1-2	TRBD1	TGTGCCAGCAGTGACTCGACAGGGACAAAAACCTACACCTTC	CASSDSTGTKTYTF
.	TRBV7-9	TRBJ2-7	.	TGTGCCAGCAGCTTGGAGAGGGGGTCCTACGAGCAGTACTTC	CASSLERGSYEQYF
.	TRBV30	TRBJ2-7	.	TGTGCCTGGAGTAGGGGAAAGCAGTACTTC	CAWSRGKQYF
.	TRBV27	TRBJ2-6	TRBD1	TGTGCCAGCAGGGGTTTACAGGGGCAATACTCTGGGGCCAACGTCCTGACTTTC	CASRGLQGQYSGANVLTF
.	TRBV5-1	TRBJ2-7	.	TGCGCCAGCAGCTTGAGGGGGTCGAGCACCTACGAGCAGTACTTC	CASSLRGSSTYEQYF
.	TRBV6-5	TRBJ2-7	TRBD2	TGTGCCAGCAGTTCCCCCGGACTAGTCTACGAGCAGTACTTC	CASSSPGLVYEQYF
.	TRBV6-1	TRBJ2-3	.	TGTGCCAGCAGGGCGACAGTCACAGATACGCAGTATTTT	CASRATVTDTQYF
.	TRBV5-1	TRBJ2-7	.	TGCGCCAGCAGCTTGGCCCTGCGGACAGAAGGCGAGCAGTACTTC	CASSLALRTEGEQYF
.	TRBV28	TRBJ2-7	TRBD1	TGTGCCAGCAGTTTAGGGACAGGGGTCTACGAGCAGTACTTC	CASSLGTGVYEQYF
.	TRBV7-9	TRBJ1-2	.	TGTGCCAGCAGCTTAATATGGGTAAACTATGGCTACACCTTC	CASSLIWVNYGYTF
.	TRBV30	TRBJ2-3	TRBD2	TGTGCCTGGAGTACCCACGGGAGGAGCACAGATACGCAGTATTTT	CAWSTHGRSTDTQYF
.	TRBV6-5	TRBJ2-1	.	TGTGCCAGCAGTTTGAGAGACAATGAGCAGTTCTTC	CASSLRDNEQFF
.	TRBV2	TRBJ2-7	TRBD1	TGTGCCAGCAGTGAAAGGACAGGGGGCGGCGAGCAGTACTTC	CASSERTGGGEQYF
.	TRBV5-4	TRBJ2-7	.	TGTGCCAGCAGCTTGGGGCCCACGGATAACGAGCAGTACTTC	CASSLGPTDNEQYF
once	TRBV5-6	TRBJ2-3	.	TGTGCCAGCAGCCCCGACGGAGGGAACACAGATACGCAGTATTTT	CASSPDGGNTDTQYF
.	TRBV7-2	TRBJ2-7	TRBD2	TGTTGGCGGGAGGCTGCCTACGAGCAGTACTTC	CWREAAYEQYF
.	TRBV5-1	TRBJ2-1	.	TGCGCCAGCAGCTTGGCGGTGGGTAGACGTTACAATGAGCAGTTCTTC	CASSLAVGRRYNEQFF
.	TRBV11-2	TRBJ2-7	.	TGTGCCAGCAGCTTAAGGGGTAGCTCTGAGGCGCAGTACTTC	CASSLRGSSEAQYF
.	TRBV4-2	TRBJ2-3	TRBD2	TGTGCCAGCAGCCAAGATAAAGCTAGCGGGATCCCCGGGACAGATACGCAGTATTTT	CASSQDKASGIPGTDTQYF
.	TRBV2	TRBJ2-3	TRBD2	TGTGCCAGCAGTGCGGGAGCGGGAGGGCCACATACGCAGTATTTT	CASSAGAGGPHTQYF
.	TRBV28	TRBJ2-6	.	TGTGCCAGCACCCCACAGGTGTTTGGGGCCAACGTCCTGACTTTC	CASTPQVFGANVLTF
.	TRBV7-2	TRBJ2-3	TRBD2	TGTGCCAGCAGCCTAGCGGGAGGGCCGGGCACAGATACGCAGTATTTT	CASSLAGGPGTDTQYF
.	TRBV7-6	TRBJ2-3	TRBD1	TGTGCCAGCAGCTTAGCGGGACAGGCAATAAGCACAGATACGCAGTATTTT	CASSLAGQAISTDTQYF
.	TRBV5-1	TRBJ2-1	TRBD2	TGCGCCAGCAGCCAGGGACTAGCGGGATTTAGCTCCTACAATGAGCAGTTCTTC	CASSQGLAGFSSYNEQFF
.	TRBV11-2	TRBJ2-7	.	TGTGCCAGCAGCTTAGATACAGCGATCTCCTACGAGCAGTACTTC	CASSLDTAISYEQYF
.	TRBV7-2	TRBJ2-1	.	TGTGCCAGCAGCCGCACAGGGATTAATGAGCAGTTCTTC	CASSRTGINEQFF
once	TRBV5-1	TRBJ2-5	.	TGCGCCAGCAGCTTGGAAGGGCCCAAGACCCAGTACTTC	CASSLEGPKTQYF